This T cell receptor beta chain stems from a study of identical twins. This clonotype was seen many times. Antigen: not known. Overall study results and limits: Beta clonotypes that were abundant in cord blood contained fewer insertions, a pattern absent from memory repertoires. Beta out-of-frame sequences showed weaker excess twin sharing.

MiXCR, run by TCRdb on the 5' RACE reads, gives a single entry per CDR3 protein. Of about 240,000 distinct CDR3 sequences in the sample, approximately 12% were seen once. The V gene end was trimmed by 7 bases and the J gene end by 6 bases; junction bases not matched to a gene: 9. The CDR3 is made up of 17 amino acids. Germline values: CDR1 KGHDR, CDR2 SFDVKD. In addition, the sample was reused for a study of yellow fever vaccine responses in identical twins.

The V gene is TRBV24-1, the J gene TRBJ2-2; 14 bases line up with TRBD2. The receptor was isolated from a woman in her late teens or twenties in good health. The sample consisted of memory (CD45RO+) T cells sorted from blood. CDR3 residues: CATSAIRLAGGPGELFF. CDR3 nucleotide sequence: TGTGCCACCAGCGCCATACGACTAGCGGGGGGGCCCGGGGAGCTGTTTTTT.